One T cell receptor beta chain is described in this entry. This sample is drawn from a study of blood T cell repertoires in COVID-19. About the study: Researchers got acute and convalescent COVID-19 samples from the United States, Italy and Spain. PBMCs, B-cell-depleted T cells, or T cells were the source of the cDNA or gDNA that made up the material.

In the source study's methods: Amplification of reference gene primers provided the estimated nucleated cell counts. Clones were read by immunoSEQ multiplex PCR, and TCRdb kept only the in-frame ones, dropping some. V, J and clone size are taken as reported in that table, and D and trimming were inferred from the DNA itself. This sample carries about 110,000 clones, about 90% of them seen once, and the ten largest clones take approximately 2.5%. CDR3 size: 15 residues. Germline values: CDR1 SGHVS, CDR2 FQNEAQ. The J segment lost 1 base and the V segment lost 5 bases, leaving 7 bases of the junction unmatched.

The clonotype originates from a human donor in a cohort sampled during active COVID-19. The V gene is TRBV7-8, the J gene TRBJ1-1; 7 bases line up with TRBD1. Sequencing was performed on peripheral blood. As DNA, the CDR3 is TGTGCCAGCAGCGCCTCTGACAGGGCGAACACTGAAGCTTTCTTT. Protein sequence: CASSASDRANTEAFF.